The clone carrying this T cell receptor (beta chain) was counted between two and nine times. The antigen remains unidentified. These data originate in a study of somatic mutations in cytotoxic T cells in rheumatoid arthritis. Findings and caveats of the study: Any difference in CD8+ T-cell clonality between patients who had rheumatoid arthritis and healthy controls who were age-matched was not statistically significant. The slight TRBV07 underrepresentation in rheumatoid arthritis patients received no adjustment for multiple comparisons. The largest CD8+ clone made up over 20% of CD8+ cells in about an eighth of the roughly 65 patients.

Profiling relied on immunoSEQ multiplex PCR, and the TCRdb table lists in-frame clones only, not all of them. The sample has roughly 20,000 clones, nearly 80% seen once. The CDR3 consists of 16 residues. Germline V gene sequence: CDR1 MGHRA, CDR2 YSYEKL. Trimming left V 2 bases short and J 1 base short, with 14 bases between. Positive magnetic bead selection, which isolated the CD4+ and CD8+ cells, was followed by a flow cytometry check of purity. The clonotype was recovered from an adult with rheumatoid arthritis. Sequencing input: CD8+ T cells sorted from blood. This chain connects TRBV4-1 to TRBJ1-1; D gene ambiguous. The CDR3 DNA is TGCGCCAGCAGCCAACTCGCCCGGACGAGGAACACTGAAGCTTTCTTT. Protein product: CASSQLARTRNTEAFF.